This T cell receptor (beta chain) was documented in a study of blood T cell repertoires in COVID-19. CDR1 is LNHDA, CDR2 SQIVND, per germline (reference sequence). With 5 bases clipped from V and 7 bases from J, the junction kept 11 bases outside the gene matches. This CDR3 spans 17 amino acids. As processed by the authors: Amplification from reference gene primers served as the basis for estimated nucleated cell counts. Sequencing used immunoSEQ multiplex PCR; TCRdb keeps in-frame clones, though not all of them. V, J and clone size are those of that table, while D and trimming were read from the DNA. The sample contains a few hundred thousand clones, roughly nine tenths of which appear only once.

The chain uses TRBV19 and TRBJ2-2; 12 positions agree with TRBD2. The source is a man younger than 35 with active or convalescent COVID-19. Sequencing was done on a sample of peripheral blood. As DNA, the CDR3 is TGTGCCAGTAGTGAAACTAGCGGGAGGAGTCTGGGCGGGGAGCTGTTTTTT. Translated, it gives CASSETSGRSLGGELFF.